Following are 17 T cell receptor beta chains from one sample sequenced in a study of OX40 agonist ivuxolimab in advanced cancers. Some clones are missing from TCRdb's copy, which holds only in-frame ones; the method was immunoSEQ multiplex PCR. The repertoire holds tens of thousands of clones, with 75% to 80% as singletons. This specimen consisted of CD4+ or CD8+ T cells sorted from blood, obtained in a trial of the OX40 agonist ivuxolimab. The receptors derive from an adult with an advanced solid tumor such as melanoma, head and neck, liver or kidney cancer.

This chain uses TRBV9 with TRBJ2-7, with 11 bases identical to TRBD1. In germline, CDR1 is SGDLS, CDR2 YYNGEE. Unmatched junction bases numbered 6, after V lost 4 bases and J lost 3 bases. The CDR3 is 15 amino acids. Here the CDR3 reads CASSSQGTGGYEQYF. The CDR3 DNA reads as TGTGCCAGCAGCTCTCAGGGGACAGGGGGCTACGAGCAGTACTTC.

The gene calls are TRBV5-4 and TRBJ2-1; 12 positions agree with TRBD2. The V and J ends lost 4 bases and 4 bases, in that order; junction bases with no gene match: 9. The germline CDR1 and CDR2 sequences are SGHNT and YYREEE (reference sequence). CDR3 length: 17 amino acids. CDR3 bases: TGTGCCAGCAGCCCGGGCCTAGGGACTAGCGGGTACAATGAGCAGTTCTTC. Translated: CASSPGLGTSGYNEQFF.

The V and J genes are TRBV13 and TRBJ2-5; 7 positions match TRBD1. Germline CDR1 PRHDT, CDR2 FYEKMQ (reference sequence). J was trimmed by 4 bases and V by 0 bases; bases with no gene match: 11. CDR3 length: 17 residues. The CDR3 reads CASSLGRGRGYGETQYF. DNA for the CDR3: TGTGCCAGCAGCTTAGGCCGTGGCAGGGGGTATGGAGAGACCCAGTACTTC.

To note about this clone: The DNA is omitted, as the CDR3 cannot be located on it reliably, and the CDR3 follows TCRdb's listing. The rearrangement links TRBV21-1 to TRBJ1-1; the D call in the table, TRBD1, was not verified against the DNA. TRBV21-1 is deemed a pseudogene. The CDR3 length equals 18 residues, ends included. This CDR3 reads CASSAVKRVGQGNTEAFF.

V gene TRBV10-3 combines with J gene TRBJ2-5; 11 bases fit TRBD2. The last part of the DNA fits TRBJ2-7 better; the J call may be wrong. Germline V CDR1 and CDR2: ENHRY, SYGVKD. The CDR3 consists of 16 residues. The CDR3 reads CAIRTQTSGSRYEQYF. The CDR3 DNA reads as TGTGCCATCAGGACACAAACTAGCGGGAGTCGCTACGAGCAGTACTTC.

This sequence joins TRBV28 and TRBJ2-4; D not certain. Germline loops: CDR1 MDHEN, CDR2 SYDVKM. The ends were cut back, 5 bases at V and 3 bases at J, with 11 bases in the middle. CDR3 length: 14 residues. Here the CDR3 reads CASSTRKGKNIQYF. The CDR3, as DNA: TGTGCCAGCAGTACGAGGAAGGGCAAAAACATTCAGTACTTC.

This clone was seen more than once but under ten times. The chain employs TRBV6-1 and TRBJ1-1; D gene ambiguous. V gave up 8 bases and J gave up 4 bases, with 14 bases separating them. This CDR3 contains 13 residues. Germline CDR1 is MNHNS and CDR2 is SASEGT. The CDR3 loop is CASRRGGITEAFF. CDR3 nucleotide sequence: TGTGCCAGCCGCCGGGGTGGCATCACTGAAGCTTTCTTT.

The V gene is TRBV5-1, the J gene TRBJ2-3; 12 bases match TRBD2. Trimming at V came to 4 bases and at J to 5 bases, leaving 8 bases not matched to a gene. CDR1 is SGHRS and CDR2 is YFSETQ in the germline V gene. The CDR3 has 16 amino acids. The CDR3 loop reads CASSTGLAGNIDTQYF. The CDR3 DNA is TGCGCCAGCAGCACCGGACTAGCGGGAAATATAGATACGCAGTATTTT.

Concerning this clone itself: One junction end does not reproduce the germline sequence, and a read error may be involved. The chain links TRBV5-1 to TRBJ2-1; D gene ambiguous. Per germline, CDR1 SGHRS and CDR2 YFSETQ. This CDR3 contains 15 residues. The chain's CDR3 is CASSPDVSSYNEQFF. DNA for the CDR3: TGTGCCAGCAGCCCGGACGTGAGCTCCTACAATGAGCAGTTCTTC.

As DNA, the CDR3 is TGTGCCAGTAGTATAGGATCTGGGGGCTGGGGATATAGCAATCAGCCCCAGCATTTT. Protein: CASSIGSGGWGYSNQPQHF. The chain combines TRBV19 with TRBJ1-5, with D perhaps matching TRBD1 (6 bases). Deletions cut 1 base from V and 0 bases from J, with 19 bases between. The germline V gene has CDR1 LNHDA and CDR2 SQIVND (reference sequence). The CDR3 is 19 amino acids.

The genes are TRBV6-6 and TRBJ2-7; perhaps D is TRBD1 or TRBD2 (6 bases each). CDR3 length: 14 amino acids. Looked up from germline, CDR1 is MNHNY and CDR2 is SVGAGI (reference sequence). The V gene lost 0 bases and the J gene lost 9 bases, with 15 bases spanning the gap. The chain's CDR3 is CASSYSQEGEWQYF. CDR3 nucleotide sequence: TGTGCCAGCAGTTACTCGCAGGAGGGGGAATGGCAGTACTTC.

The CDR3 protein is CSVEDGTGTEAFF. CDR3 sequence (DNA): TGCAGCGTTGAAGATGGGACAGGTACTGAAGCTTTCTTT. The rearrangement uses TRBV29-1 and TRBJ1-1; 8 bases align to TRBD1. Germline CDR1 SQVTM, CDR2 ANQGSEA. Losses at the gene ends were 0 bases for V and 5 bases for J; bases not matched to a gene: 2. The CDR3 consists of 13 residues.

This chain joins TRBV6-6 and TRBJ1-3, with TRBD1 as a possible D gene (6 bases). Trimming stripped 2 bases from V and 8 bases from J, with 13 bases between. The CDR3 has 14 amino acids. CDR1 is MNHNY, CDR2 SVGAGI, per germline (reference sequence). The CDR3 DNA follows: TGTGCCAGCAGTTACAGGGCAGGGGTGGACACCATATATTTT. Amino acids: CASSYRAGVDTIYF.

The rearrangement joins TRBV28 to TRBJ2-7; the D gene is possibly TRBD2 (5 bases). The CDR3 has 13 residues. Deletions cut 2 bases from V and 5 bases from J, with 10 bases between. Germline values: CDR1 MDHEN, CDR2 SYDVKM. CDR3 nucleotide sequence: TGTGCCAGCAGTTTACCTAGCATCCACGAGCAGTACTTC. Residues: CASSLPSIHEQYF.

V is TRBV5-6 and J is TRBJ2-1; 8 bases match TRBD2. Losses at the gene ends were 1 base for V and 4 bases for J; bases not matched to a gene: 4. This CDR3 spans 15 amino acids. CDR1 and CDR2 from the germline V gene are SGHDT and YYEEEE. The CDR3 coding sequence is TGTGCCAGCAGCTTGAGGCGGGAGGTATACAATGAGCAGTTCTTC. It codes for CASSLRREVYNEQFF.

The chain is built from TRBV9 and TRBJ1-1; TRBD1 is a possible D gene (6 bases). The CDR3 extends over 14 amino acids. Germline V gene lookup returns CDR1 SGDLS and CDR2 YYNGEE. V was trimmed by 3 bases and J by 3 bases, leaving 12 bases between them. The CDR3 sequence is CASSAIQGHTEAFF. The DNA for the CDR3 is TGTGCCAGCAGCGCTATACAGGGTCACACTGAAGCTTTCTTT. The variable domain in full, with the rest retrieved from reference TRBV9 and TRBJ1-1, is DSGVTQTPKHLITATGQRVTLRCSPRSGDLSVYWYQQSLDQGLQFLIQYYNGEERAKGNILERFSAQQFPDLHSELNLSSLELGDSALYFCASSAIQGHTEAFFGQGTRLTVV.

V gene TRBV6-1 combines with J gene TRBJ1-1; weak D call: TRBD1 (5 bases). Trimming took 5 bases from V and 8 from J, leaving 21 bases between them. The CDR3 runs 15 residues. The germline V gene has CDR1 MNHNS and CDR2 SASEGT. The CDR3 region is CASSTRTGTFAEAFF. The CDR3 region has the DNA TGTGCCAGCAGTACACGAACCGGGACTTTTGCGGAAGCTTTCTTT.